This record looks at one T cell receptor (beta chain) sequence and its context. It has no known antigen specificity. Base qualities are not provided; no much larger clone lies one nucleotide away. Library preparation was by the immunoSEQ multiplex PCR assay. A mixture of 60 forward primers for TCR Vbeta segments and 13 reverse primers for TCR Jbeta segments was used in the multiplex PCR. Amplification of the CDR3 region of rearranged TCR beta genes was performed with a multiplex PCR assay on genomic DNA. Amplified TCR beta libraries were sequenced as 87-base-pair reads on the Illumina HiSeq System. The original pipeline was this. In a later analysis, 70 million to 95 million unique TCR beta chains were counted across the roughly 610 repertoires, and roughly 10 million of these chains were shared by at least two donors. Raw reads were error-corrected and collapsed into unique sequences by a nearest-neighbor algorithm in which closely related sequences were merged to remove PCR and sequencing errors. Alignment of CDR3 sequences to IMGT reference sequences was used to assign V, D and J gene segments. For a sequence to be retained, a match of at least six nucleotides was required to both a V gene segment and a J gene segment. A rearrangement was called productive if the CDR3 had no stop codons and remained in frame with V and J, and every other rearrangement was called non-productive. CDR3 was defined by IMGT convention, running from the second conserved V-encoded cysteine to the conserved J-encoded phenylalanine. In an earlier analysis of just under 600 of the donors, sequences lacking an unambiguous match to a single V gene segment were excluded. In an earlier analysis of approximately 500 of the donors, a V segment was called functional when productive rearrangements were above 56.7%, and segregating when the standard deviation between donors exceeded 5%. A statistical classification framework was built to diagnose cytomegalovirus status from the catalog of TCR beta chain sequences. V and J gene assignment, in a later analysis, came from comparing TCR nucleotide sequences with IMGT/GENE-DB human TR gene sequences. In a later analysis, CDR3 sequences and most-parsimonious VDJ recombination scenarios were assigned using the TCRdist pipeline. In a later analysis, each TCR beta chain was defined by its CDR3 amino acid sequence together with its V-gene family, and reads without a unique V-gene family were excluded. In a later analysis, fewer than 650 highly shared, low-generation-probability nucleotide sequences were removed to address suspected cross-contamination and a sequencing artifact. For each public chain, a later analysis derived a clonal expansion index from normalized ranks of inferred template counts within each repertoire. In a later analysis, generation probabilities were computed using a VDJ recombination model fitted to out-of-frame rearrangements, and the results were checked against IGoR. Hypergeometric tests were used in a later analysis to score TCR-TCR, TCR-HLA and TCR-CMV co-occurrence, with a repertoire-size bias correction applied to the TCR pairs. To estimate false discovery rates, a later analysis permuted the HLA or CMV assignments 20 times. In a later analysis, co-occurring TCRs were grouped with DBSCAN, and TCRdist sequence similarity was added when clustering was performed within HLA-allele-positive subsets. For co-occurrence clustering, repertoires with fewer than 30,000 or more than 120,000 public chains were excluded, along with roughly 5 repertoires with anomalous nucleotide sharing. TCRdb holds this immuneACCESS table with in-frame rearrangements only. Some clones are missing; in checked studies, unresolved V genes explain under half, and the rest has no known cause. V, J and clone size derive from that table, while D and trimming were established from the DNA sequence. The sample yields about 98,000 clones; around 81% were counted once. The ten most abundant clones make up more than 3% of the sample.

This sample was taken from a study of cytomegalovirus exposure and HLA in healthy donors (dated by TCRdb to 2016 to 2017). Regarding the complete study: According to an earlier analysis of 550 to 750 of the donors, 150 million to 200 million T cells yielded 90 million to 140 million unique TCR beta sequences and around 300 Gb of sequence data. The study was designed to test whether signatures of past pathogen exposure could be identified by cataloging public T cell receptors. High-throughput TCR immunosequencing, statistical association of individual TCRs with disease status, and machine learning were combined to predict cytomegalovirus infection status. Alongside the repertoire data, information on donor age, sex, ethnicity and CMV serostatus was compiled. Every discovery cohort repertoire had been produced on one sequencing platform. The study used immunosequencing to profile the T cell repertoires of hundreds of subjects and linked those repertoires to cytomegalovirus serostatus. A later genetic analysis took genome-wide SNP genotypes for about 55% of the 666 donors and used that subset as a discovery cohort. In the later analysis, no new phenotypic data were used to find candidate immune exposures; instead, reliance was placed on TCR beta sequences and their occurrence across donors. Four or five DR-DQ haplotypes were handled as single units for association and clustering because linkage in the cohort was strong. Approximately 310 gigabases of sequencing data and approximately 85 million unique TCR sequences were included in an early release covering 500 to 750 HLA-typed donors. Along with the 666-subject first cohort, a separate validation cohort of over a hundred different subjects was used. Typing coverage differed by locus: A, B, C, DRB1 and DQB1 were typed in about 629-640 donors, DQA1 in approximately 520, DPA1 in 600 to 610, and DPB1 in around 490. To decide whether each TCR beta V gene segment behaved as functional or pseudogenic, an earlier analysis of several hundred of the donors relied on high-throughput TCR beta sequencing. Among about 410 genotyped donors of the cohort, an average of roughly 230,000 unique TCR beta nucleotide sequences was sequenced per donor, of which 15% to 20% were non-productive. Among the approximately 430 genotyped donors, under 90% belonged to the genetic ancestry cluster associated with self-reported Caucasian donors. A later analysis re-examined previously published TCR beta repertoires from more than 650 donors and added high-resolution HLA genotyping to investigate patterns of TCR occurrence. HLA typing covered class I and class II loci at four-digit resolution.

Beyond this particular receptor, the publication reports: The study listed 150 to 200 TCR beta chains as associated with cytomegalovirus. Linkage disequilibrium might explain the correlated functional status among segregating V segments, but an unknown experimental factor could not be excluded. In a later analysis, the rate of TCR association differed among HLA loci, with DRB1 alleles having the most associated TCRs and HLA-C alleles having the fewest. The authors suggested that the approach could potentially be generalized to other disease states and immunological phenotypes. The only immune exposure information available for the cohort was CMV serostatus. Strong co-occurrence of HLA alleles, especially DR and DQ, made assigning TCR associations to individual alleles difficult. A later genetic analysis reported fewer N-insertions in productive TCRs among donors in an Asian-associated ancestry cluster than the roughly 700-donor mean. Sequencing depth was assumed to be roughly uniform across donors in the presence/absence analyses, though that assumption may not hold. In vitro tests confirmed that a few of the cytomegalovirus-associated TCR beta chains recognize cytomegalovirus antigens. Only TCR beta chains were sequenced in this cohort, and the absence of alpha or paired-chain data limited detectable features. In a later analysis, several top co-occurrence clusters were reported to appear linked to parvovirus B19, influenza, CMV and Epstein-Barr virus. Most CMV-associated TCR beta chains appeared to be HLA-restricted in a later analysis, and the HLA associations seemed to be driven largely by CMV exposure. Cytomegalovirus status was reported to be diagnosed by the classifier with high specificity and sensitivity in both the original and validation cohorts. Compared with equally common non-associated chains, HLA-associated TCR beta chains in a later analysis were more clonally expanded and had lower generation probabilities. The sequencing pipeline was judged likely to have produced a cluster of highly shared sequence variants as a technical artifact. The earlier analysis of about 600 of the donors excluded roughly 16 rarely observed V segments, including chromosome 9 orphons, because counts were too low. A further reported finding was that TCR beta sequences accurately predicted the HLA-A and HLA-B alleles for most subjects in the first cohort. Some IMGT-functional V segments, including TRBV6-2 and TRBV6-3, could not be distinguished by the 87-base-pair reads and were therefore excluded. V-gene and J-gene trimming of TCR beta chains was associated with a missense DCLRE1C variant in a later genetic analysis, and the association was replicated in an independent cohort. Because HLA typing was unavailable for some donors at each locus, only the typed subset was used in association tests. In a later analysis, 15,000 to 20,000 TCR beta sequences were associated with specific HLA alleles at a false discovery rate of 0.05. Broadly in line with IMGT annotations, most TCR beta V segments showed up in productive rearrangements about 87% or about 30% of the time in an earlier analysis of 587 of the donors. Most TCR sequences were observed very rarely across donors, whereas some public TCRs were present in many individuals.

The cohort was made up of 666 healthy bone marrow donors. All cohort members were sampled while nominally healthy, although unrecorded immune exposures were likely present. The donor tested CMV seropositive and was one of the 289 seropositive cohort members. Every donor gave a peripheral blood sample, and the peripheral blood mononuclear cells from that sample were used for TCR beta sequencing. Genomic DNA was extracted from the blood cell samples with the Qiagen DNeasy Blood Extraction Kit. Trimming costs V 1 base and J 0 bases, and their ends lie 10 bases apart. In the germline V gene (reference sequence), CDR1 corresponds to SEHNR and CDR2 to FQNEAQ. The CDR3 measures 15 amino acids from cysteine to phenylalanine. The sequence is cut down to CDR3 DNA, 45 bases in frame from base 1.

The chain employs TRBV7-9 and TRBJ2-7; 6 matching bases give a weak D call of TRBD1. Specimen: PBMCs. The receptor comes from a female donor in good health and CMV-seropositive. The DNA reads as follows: TGTGCCAGCAGCTTAGTTCAGGACAGCTCCTACGAGCAGTACTTC. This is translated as CASSLVQDSSYEQYF.